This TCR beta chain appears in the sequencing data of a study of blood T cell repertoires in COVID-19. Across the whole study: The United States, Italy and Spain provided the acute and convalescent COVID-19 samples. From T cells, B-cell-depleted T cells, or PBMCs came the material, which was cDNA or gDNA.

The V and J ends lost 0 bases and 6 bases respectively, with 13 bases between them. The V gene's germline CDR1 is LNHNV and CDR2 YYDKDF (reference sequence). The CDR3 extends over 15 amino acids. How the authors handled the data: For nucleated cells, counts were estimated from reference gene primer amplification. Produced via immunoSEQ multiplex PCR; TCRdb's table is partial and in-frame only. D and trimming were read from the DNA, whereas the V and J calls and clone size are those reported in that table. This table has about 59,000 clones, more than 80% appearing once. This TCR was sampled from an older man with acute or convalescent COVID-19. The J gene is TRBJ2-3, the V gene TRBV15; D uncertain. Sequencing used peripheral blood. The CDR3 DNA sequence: TGTGCCACCAGCAGAGACGCGCCTCTCCTCGATACGCAGTATTTT. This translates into CATSRDAPLLDTQYF.